The rows below give T cell receptor beta chains drawn from one sample of a study of T cells in localized non-small cell lung cancer. Sequenced by immunoSEQ multiplex PCR; TCRdb stores in-frame clones only, minus some. The data show about 34,000 clones, 85% to 95% seen once. This specimen consisted of peripheral blood, obtained before any cancer treatment. All receptors derive from a woman aged 40-69 years with stage I lung adenocarcinoma. Each CDR3 is given with its conserved first and last residue. The D gene is left open where the match is weak. The size field is filled for only some rows; it gives once, few, many or a size class.

- TRBD1 14 TRBJ1-2 TRBV5-1 CASRVDRGDYGYTF TGCGCCAGCAGAGTGGACAGGGGAGACTACGGCTACACCTTC
- - 14 TRBJ1-2 TRBV6-1 CASSEDWRSYGYTF TGTGCCAGCAGTGAAGATTGGAGATCCTATGGCTACACCTTC
- - 15 TRBJ2-3 TRBV5-4 CASSLGGAEWDTQYF TGTGCCAGCAGCTTGGGGGGCGCCGAGTGGGATACGCAGTATTTT
- - 16 TRBJ2-7 TRBV5-1 CASSLRFEVSSYEQYF TGCGCCAGCAGCTTAAGGTTTGAGGTGAGCTCCTACGAGCAGTACTTC
- - 15 TRBJ1-5 TRBV6-1 CASSPQSRGRQPQHF TGTGCCAGCAGTCCCCAAAGCCGGGGTAGGCAGCCCCAGCATTTT
- - 12 TRBJ2-7 TRBV5-6 CASSLTNYEQYF TGTGCCAGCAGCTTAACTAACTACGAGCAGTACTTC
- - 11 TRBJ2-3 TRBV11-3 CASSLRDTQYF TGTGCCAGCAGCCTCAGGGACACGCAGTATTTT
- - 16 TRBJ2-3 TRBV6-6 CASSSHRATSTDTQYF TGTGCCAGCAGTTCCCACAGGGCAACTAGCACAGATACGCAGTATTTT
- - 14 TRBJ1-2 TRBV5-4 CASSDRQEAYGYTF TGTGCCAGCAGCGACCGACAGGAAGCCTATGGCTACACCTTC
- - 20 TRBJ1-5 TRBV10-1 CASSKKGDNIPGRADQPQHF TGCGCCAGCAGTAAGAAAGGGGACAATATCCCCGGGAGGGCCGATCAGCCCCAGCATTTT
once - 17 TRBJ1-3 TRBV19 CASSIDPGRPSGNTIYF TGTGCCAGTAGTATAGATCCGGGCCGCCCCTCTGGAAACACCATATATTTT
- - 12 TRBJ2-3 TRBV5-4 CASSLDTDTQYF TGTGCCAGCAGCTTGGACACAGATACGCAGTATTTT
- - 13 TRBJ2-5 TRBV5-4 CASSSPHQETQYF TGTGCCAGCAGCTCCCCCCACCAGGAGACCCAGTACTTC
- - 10 TRBJ1-6 TRBV7-7 CANNAGPLHF TGTGCTAATAATGCCGGACCCCTCCACTTT